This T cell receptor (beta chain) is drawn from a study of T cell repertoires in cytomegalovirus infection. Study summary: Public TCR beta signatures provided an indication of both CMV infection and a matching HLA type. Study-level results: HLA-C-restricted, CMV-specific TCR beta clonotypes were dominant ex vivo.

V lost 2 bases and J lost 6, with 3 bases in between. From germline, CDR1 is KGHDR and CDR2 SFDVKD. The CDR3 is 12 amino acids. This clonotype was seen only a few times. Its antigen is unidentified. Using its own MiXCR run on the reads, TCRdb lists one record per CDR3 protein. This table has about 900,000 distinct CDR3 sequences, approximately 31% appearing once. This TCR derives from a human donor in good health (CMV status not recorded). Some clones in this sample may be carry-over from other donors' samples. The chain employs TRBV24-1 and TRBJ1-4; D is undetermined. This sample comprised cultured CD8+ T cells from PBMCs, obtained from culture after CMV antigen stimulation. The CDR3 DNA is TGTGCCACCAGTGATTCGGATGAAAAACTGTTTTTT. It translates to CATSDSDEKLFF.